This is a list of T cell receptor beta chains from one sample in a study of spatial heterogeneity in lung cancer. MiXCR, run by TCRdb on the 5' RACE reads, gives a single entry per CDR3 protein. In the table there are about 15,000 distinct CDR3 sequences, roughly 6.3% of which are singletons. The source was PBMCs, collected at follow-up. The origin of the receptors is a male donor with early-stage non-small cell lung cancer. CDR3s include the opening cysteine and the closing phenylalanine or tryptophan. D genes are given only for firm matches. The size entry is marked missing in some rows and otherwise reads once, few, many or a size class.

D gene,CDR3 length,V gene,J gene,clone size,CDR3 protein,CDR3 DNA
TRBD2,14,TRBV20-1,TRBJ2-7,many,CSAPGLAGRGEQYF,TGCAGTGCCCCGGGACTAGCAGGGAGAGGGGAGCAGTACTTC
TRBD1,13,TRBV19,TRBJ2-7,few,CASSSQGRHEQYF,TGTGCCAGTAGTTCACAGGGGCGGCACGAGCAGTACTTC
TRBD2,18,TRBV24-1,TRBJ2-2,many,CATSDVRLAGDWTGELFF,TGTGCCACCAGTGATGTACGACTAGCGGGAGATTGGACCGGGGAGCTGTTTTTT
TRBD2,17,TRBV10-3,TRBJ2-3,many,CAISDPTSGRVTDTQYF,TGTGCCATCAGTGACCCTACTAGCGGGAGGGTAACAGATACGCAGTATTTT
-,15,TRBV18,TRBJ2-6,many,CASSPQEPGANVLTF,TGTGCCAGCTCACCACAGGAGCCTGGGGCCAACGTCCTGACTTTC
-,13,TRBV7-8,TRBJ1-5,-,CASSFDKNQPQHF,TGTGCCAGCAGCTTTGACAAGAATCAGCCCCAGCATTTT
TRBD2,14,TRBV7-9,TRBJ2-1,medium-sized,CASSLVTSGGEQFF,TGTGCCAGCAGCTTAGTGACTAGCGGGGGCGAGCAGTTCTTC
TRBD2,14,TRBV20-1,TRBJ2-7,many,CSASELRRGVVQYF,TGCAGTGCTAGCGAGTTGAGACGGGGGGTGGTGCAGTACTTC
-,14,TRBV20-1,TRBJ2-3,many,CSARVRSRTDTQYF,TGCAGTGCTAGAGTCCGGAGTCGGACAGATACGCAGTATTTT
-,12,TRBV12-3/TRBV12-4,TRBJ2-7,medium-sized,CASGRVGTEQYF,TGTGCCAGCGGCCGGGTCGGCACCGAGCAGTACTTC
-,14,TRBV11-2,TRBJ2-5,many,CASSLEGGAGTQYF,TGTGCCAGCAGCTTAGAGGGGGGCGCAGGGACCCAGTACTTC
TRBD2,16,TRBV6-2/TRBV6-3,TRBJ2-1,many,CASRASGLAGGGEQFF,TGTGCCAGCAGGGCGAGTGGACTAGCGGGAGGCGGTGAGCAGTTCTTC
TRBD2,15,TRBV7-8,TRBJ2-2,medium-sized,CASSLGLAVTGELFF,TGTGCCAGCAGCTTAGGACTAGCAGTTACCGGGGAGCTGTTTTTT
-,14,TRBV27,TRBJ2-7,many,CASSLSGPFYEQYF,TGTGCCAGCAGTCTATCGGGACCATTCTACGAGCAGTACTTC
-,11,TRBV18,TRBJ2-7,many,CASSPRYEQYF,TGTGCCAGCTCACCACGCTACGAGCAGTACTTC
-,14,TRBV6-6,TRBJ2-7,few,CASSYLAGAYEQYF,TGTGCCAGCAGTTACCTCGCCGGAGCCTACGAGCAGTACTTC
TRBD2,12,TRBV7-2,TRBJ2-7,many,CASSWGGGEQYF,TGTGCCAGCAGCTGGGGGGGAGGCGAGCAGTACTTC
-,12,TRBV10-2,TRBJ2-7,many,CASSGLAYEQYF,TGCGCCAGCAGTGGTTTGGCATACGAGCAGTACTTC
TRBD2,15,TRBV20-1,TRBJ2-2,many,CSAPASAGDAGELFF,TGCAGTGCCCCAGCCTCGGCGGGGGACGCCGGGGAGCTGTTTTTT
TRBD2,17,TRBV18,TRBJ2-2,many,CASSPDSGSVSTGELFF,TGTGCCAGCTCACCTGATAGCGGGAGTGTTAGCACCGGGGAGCTGTTTTTT
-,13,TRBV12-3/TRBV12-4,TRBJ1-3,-,CASSPPGRNTIYF,TGTGCCAGCAGTCCCCCTGGGCGAAACACCATATATTTT
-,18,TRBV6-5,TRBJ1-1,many,CASSYSSPKAGIVTEAFF,TGTGCCAGCAGTTACTCGTCTCCCAAGGCCGGGATAGTGACTGAAGCTTTCTTT
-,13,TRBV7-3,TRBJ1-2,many,CASSPSRGSGYTF,TGTGCCAGCAGCCCCAGCCGGGGGAGCGGCTACACCTTC
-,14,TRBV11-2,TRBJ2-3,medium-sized,CASSLRTVTDTQYF,TGTGCCAGCAGCTTACGGACAGTAACAGATACGCAGTATTTT
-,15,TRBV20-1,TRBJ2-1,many,CSAPEAESSYNEQFF,TGCAGTGCTCCGGAAGCGGAGAGCTCCTACAATGAGCAGTTCTTC
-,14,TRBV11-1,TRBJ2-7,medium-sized,CASSTRAGSYEQYF,TGTGCCAGCAGCACACGGGCCGGCTCCTACGAGCAGTACTTC
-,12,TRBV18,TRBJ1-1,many,CASSPPSVQAFF,TGTGCCAGCTCACCACCGTCGGTTCAAGCTTTCTTT
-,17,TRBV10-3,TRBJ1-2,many,CAISEPSSPTGRDGYTF,TGTGCCATCAGTGAGCCCTCAAGTCCGACAGGACGGGATGGCTACACCTTC
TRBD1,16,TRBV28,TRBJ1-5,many,CASSPETGANNQPQHF,TGTGCCAGCAGTCCCGAGACAGGGGCGAACAATCAGCCCCAGCATTTT